Included here is one T cell receptor beta chain sequence, with context. The table lists this clone with a count of one. Its binding antigen is unknown. The record has no base qualities; no much larger clone is one base away. The data originate from a study of radiotherapy plus CTLA-4 blockade in lung cancer (dated by TCRdb to the late 2010s). For context, the study as a whole: Objective responses were observed in 18% of enrolled patients, and disease control was achieved in approximately 30%.

Library creation used the immunoSEQ multiplex PCR assay. TCRdb carries this immuneACCESS record with in-frame sequences only. Its versions omit some clonotypes, under half of them owing to an unresolved V gene in the studies checked, with the rest unexplained. A total of about 49,000 clones appear in this sample, 80% to 90% of them only once. About a quarter of the sample rests with the top ten. The study tested focal radiation therapy combined with CTLA-4 blockade (ipilimumab) in patients with chemo-refractory metastatic non-small-cell lung cancer. Spanning cysteine to phenylalanine, the CDR3 consists of 13 amino acids. Only CDR3 DNA is held: 39 bases, read in frame from base 1. The germline V gene (reference sequence) specifies LNHDA as CDR1 and SQIVND as CDR2. Trimming at the junction amounts to 5 bases on V and 1 base on J, and the germline ends lie 8 bases apart. The paper's findings and limits, for the study overall: The strongest predictors of response were reported to be early dynamic shifts in blood T cell clones along with a rise in serum interferon-beta following radiation. After treatment with radiotherapy and ipilimumab, TCR clones that originated in tumors expanded in peripheral blood.

This receptor chain uses TRBV19 and TRBJ1-1; no D segment can be confidently identified. Here the sequenced sample was peripheral blood, taken from a patient treated with radiotherapy plus ipilimumab. The receptor was isolated from a human donor with non-small cell lung cancer whose response to radiotherapy plus ipilimumab could not be evaluated. This receptor carries the CDR3 CASSDTANTEAFF. Read as DNA, the sequence is TGTGCCAGTAGTGATACAGCGAACACTGAAGCTTTCTTT.